These T cell receptor beta chains were read from a single sample in a study of T cell repertoires in cytomegalovirus infection. TCRdb re-called the reads through MiXCR, storing one row per CDR3 protein. The profile shows 680,000 or so distinct CDR3 sequences, about 30% of them singletons. What these receptors recognize is not known. This sample comprised cultured PBMCs, obtained from culture after CMV antigen stimulation. All receptors come from a human donor in good health (CMV status not recorded). Some clones in this sample may be carry-over from other donors' samples. CDR3s include the opening cysteine and the closing phenylalanine or tryptophan.

j_call	v_call	cdr3_aa
TRBJ2-7	TRBV2	CASSEFEGRYEQYF
TRBJ2-3	TRBV28	CASSGRGGAPPDTQYF
TRBJ2-7	TRBV7-9	CASSYPRISGGGFSYEQYF
TRBJ2-5	TRBV7-2	CASSSSRGETQYF
TRBJ1-1	TRBV6-6	CASRNRGQGTEAFF
TRBJ2-7	TRBV7-2	CASSLVSGDYEQYF
TRBJ1-1	TRBV20-1	CSASAQGARLAFF
TRBJ2-5	TRBV7-9	CASRPAVRGSLIYF
TRBJ2-2	TRBV29-1	CSATRENTGELFF
TRBJ2-1	TRBV5-1	CASSLRITVGEQFF
TRBJ2-7	TRBV7-2	CANSFRGHSSYEQYF
TRBJ1-1	TRBV12-3/TRBV12-4	CASRTLGNTEAFF
TRBJ1-2	TRBV20-1	CSGAGEKANYGYTF
TRBJ2-2	TRBV7-2	CASSFRTGELFF
TRBJ1-4	TRBV20-1	CSAKRTQALTNEKLFF
TRBJ1-1	TRBV4-1	CASSQQDTEKAFF
TRBJ2-5	TRBV7-9	CASSPRLVGLQETQYF
TRBJ1-2	TRBV7-9	CASSRGQGVYGYTF
TRBJ2-7	TRBV7-8	CASSRDGPMEQYF
TRBJ2-1	TRBV7-6	CASSLATGNNEQFF
TRBJ1-1	TRBV6-1	CASSSPLGTMNTEAFF
TRBJ1-4	TRBV2	CASGGRKLFF
TRBJ1-6	TRBV7-8	CASSRQGPNNSPLHF
TRBJ2-3	TRBV7-6	CASRGLAGRDSTDTQYF
TRBJ2-5	TRBV28	CASSTPDRYQETQYF
TRBJ2-1	TRBV10-3	CAINPREGPNEQFF
TRBJ2-3	TRBV7-2	CASSLVFSGATDTQYF
TRBJ1-1	TRBV12-3/TRBV12-4	CASSFYGNTEAFF
TRBJ1-5	TRBV7-8	CASSLGGRNSNQPQHF
TRBJ2-1	TRBV10-3	CAISPQGPSSYNEQFF
TRBJ2-5	TRBV7-9	CASSLWDRVQETQYF
TRBJ2-2	TRBV7-2	CASSLTGTGELFF
TRBJ1-5	TRBV10-2	CASSPTGVHQPQHF
TRBJ2-1	TRBV7-8	CASSQGPAYNEQFF
TRBJ1-5	TRBV6-5	CASSYSPPGFAGGGNQPQHF
TRBJ1-2	TRBV29-1	CSVEERDPSYGYTF
TRBJ2-3	TRBV7-8	CASSLVSGGNTDTQYF
TRBJ2-7	TRBV20-1	CSASPWGGDPYEQYF
TRBJ1-2	TRBV9	CASSVVSQADVGYTF
TRBJ2-3	TRBV10-3	CAISLSTDTQYF
TRBJ2-6	TRBV6-1	CASSEGGGANVLTF
TRBJ2-7	TRBV12-3/TRBV12-4	CASSLVGPLEQYF
TRBJ2-3	TRBV5-1	CASSPGGSWADTQYF
TRBJ2-1	TRBV7-2	CASSTASSGTSGGGYNEQFF
TRBJ1-5	TRBV19	CASSIDSAYQPQHF
TRBJ1-1	TRBV20-1	CSARDGGGKVAEAFF
TRBJ1-2	TRBV7-9	CASSLFSSGGYTF
TRBJ2-7	TRBV7-2	CASSPRQTAYEQYF
TRBJ2-3	TRBV7-8	CASRLAGSDTQYF
TRBJ2-1	TRBV11-3	CASSPREGGLRGEQFF